The 24 T cell receptor beta chains reported below all come from one sample, sequenced in a study of radiotherapy plus CTLA-4 blockade in lung cancer (dated by TCRdb to between 2017 and 2018). To prepare the library, the immunoSEQ multiplex PCR assay was applied. In TCRdb, the immuneACCESS table is reduced to in-frame sequences with V and J assigned. These tables do not hold every clone; where another copy was compared, an unresolved V gene accounts for under half, and the others remain unexplained. The table for this sample lists about 73,000 clones; about nine tenths of them were counted only once. Less than 45% of the sample goes to the ten largest clones. The sequenced sample was peripheral blood, obtained from a patient treated with radiotherapy plus ipilimumab. These TCRs come from a human donor with non-small cell lung cancer that progressed on radiotherapy plus ipilimumab.

The genes are TRBV4-1 and TRBJ1-2; 11 nucleotides match TRBD1. V lost 3 bases, J lost 7 bases, and 7 bases stayed unmatched. Germline loops: CDR1 MGHRA, CDR2 YSYEKL. This CDR3 has 15 residues. CDR3 sequence: CASSQDRGRLVGYTF. For the CDR3, the DNA is TGCGCCAGCAGCCAGGACAGGGGGCGTCTGGTTGGCTACACCTTC.

The rearrangement uses TRBV11-2 and TRBJ1-1; the D is unclear. The CDR3 covers 14 residues. Germline loops: CDR1 SGHAT, CDR2 FQNNGV. V lost 5 bases to trimming and J lost 1 base, with 11 bases between them. CDR3 sequence (DNA): TGTGCCAGCAGCAGTTGGGCCAGGAACACTGAAGCTTTCTTT. Translated: CASSSWARNTEAFF.

This chain links TRBV11-2 with TRBJ2-7; D perhaps matches TRBD2 (5 bases). Between the trimmed V and J ends, which lost 5 bases and 1 base, there was a span of 9 bases. Per the germline V gene, CDR1 is SGHAT and CDR2 is FQNNGV. This CDR3 spans 13 amino acids. CDR3 sequence reads: CASSRGLSYEQYV. Here the CDR3 DNA reads TGTGCCAGCAGCCGAGGACTGTCCTACGAGCAGTACGTC.

This clone was seen a handful of times. The V and J genes are TRBV28 and TRBJ2-7; TRBD2 agrees at 8 bases. CDR3 length equals 14 residues. V lost 8 bases and J lost 2; bases outside the gene matches: 8. Germline values: CDR1 MDHEN, CDR2 SYDVKM. The CDR3 DNA sequence: TGTGCCAGCTCCGTCGGGAGGGGGGCCTACGAGCAGTACTTC. It specifies CASSVGRGAYEQYF. Full variable domain (missing parts from reference TRBV28 and TRBJ2-7): DVKVTQSSRYLVKRTGEKVFLECVQDMDHENMFWYRQDPGLGLRLIYFSYDVKMKEKGDIPEGYSVSREKKERFSLILESASTNQTSMYLCASSVGRGAYEQYFGPGTRLTVT.

This rearrangement joins TRBV13 to TRBJ1-1, with no clear D. CDR3 length: 14 amino acids. Per the germline V gene, CDR1 is PRHDT and CDR2 is FYEKMQ (reference sequence). Deletions cut 4 bases from V and 2 bases from J, with 11 bases between. The CDR3 nucleotides are TGTGCCAGCAGCTCGGACCTAATAAACACTGAAGCTTTCTTT. It yields the protein CASSSDLINTEAFF.

The rearrangement uses TRBV5-1 and TRBJ2-5; D is unclear. This CDR3 is built from 13 residues. V was cut by 0 bases and J by 3 bases, with 6 bases left in between. Germline CDR1 and CDR2: SGHRS and YFSETQ. The CDR3 loop is CASSLDGKETQYF. As DNA, the CDR3 is TGCGCCAGCAGCTTGGACGGAAAAGAGACCCAGTACTTC.

This sequence joins TRBV10-3 and TRBJ1-2; 8 nucleotides align to TRBD1. Germline-derived CDR1 and CDR2 are ENHRY and SYGVKD. The CDR3 extends over 14 amino acids. Trimming cost V 0 bases and J 7 bases; bases outside gene matches: 4. Here the CDR3 reads CAISESQGVGGYTF. The CDR3 bases are TGTGCCATCAGTGAGTCACAGGGGGTTGGTGGCTACACCTTC.

The V and J genes are TRBV10-3 and TRBJ2-1; D is unclear. Germline loops: CDR1 ENHRY, CDR2 SYGVKD. CDR3 size: 13 residues. V shed 1 base and J shed 5 bases, with 6 bases lying between them. The CDR3 loop reads CAISELADNEQFF. The CDR3 DNA follows: TGTGCCATCAGTGAGTTGGCAGACAATGAGCAGTTCTTC.

The CDR3: CASSSLRDTGELFF. DNA for the CDR3: TGTGCCAGCAGCTCCCTCCGGGACACCGGGGAGCTGTTTTTT. J is TRBJ2-2 and V is TRBV5-5; D gene ambiguous. Germline loops: CDR1 SGHKS, CDR2 YYEKEE (reference sequence). V lost 3 bases to trimming and J lost 3 bases, with 9 bases between them. This CDR3 region has 14 residues.

This chain connects TRBV6-5 to TRBJ1-1, with a weak D call TRBD1 (6 bases). The V end lost 2 bases, the J end lost 1 base, and 11 bases lay between the germline ends. This CDR3 is built from 15 residues. CDR1 is MNHEY and CDR2 is SVGAGI in the germline V gene. The CDR3 is CASSYQVDRNTEAFF. CDR3 DNA: TGTGCCAGCAGTTACCAAGTGGACAGGAACACTGAAGCTTTCTTT.

The rearrangement uses TRBV6-5 and TRBJ2-5; D is tentatively TRBD1 or TRBD2 (5 bases each). CDR1 is MNHEY and CDR2 is SVGAGI in the germline V gene. The CDR3 extends over 15 amino acids. Trimming removed 7 bases at V and 2 bases at J, with 17 bases between. CDR3 region: CASIGGTGRQETQYF. The CDR3 coding sequence is TGTGCCAGCATTGGGGGTACCGGCCGACAAGAGACCCAGTACTTC.

CDR3 nucleotide sequence: TGTGCCAGCAGCCAAGATCGGAGCGGAGAGCAGTTCTTC. Protein product: CASSQDRSGEQFF. The chain employs TRBV14 and TRBJ2-1, with a possible D match to TRBD2 (5 bases). Trimming took off 0 bases at V and 10 bases at J, with 10 bases between the two ends. Per germline, CDR1 SGHDN and CDR2 FVKESK. The CDR3 runs to 13 residues. Drawing the rest from reference TRBV14 and TRBJ2-1, the complete variable domain is EAGVTQFPSHSVIEKGQTVTLRCDPISGHDNLYWYRRVMGKEIKFLLHFVKESKQDESGMPNNRFLAERTGGTYSTLKVQPAELEDSGVYFCASSQDRSGEQFFGPGTRLTVL.

The chain links TRBV7-9 to TRBJ2-1; D gene uncertain. CDR1 is SEHNR and CDR2 is FQNEAQ in the germline V gene (reference sequence). The CDR3 is 11 amino acids. The germline V and J ends were trimmed by 4 bases and 7 bases, with 5 bases remaining between them. CDR3 bases: TGTGCCAGCAGCTGGTCTAATGAGCAGTTCTTC. As protein: CASSWSNEQFF.

The V call is TRBV2, the J call TRBJ2-3, with 12 positions matching TRBD2. J gave up 7 bases and V 6 bases, and 5 bases lay outside the gene matches. The germline V gene has CDR1 SNHLY and CDR2 FYNNEI. The CDR3 runs 14 residues. The CDR3 bases are TGTGCCAGCAGGACTAGCGGGAGTGTAAATACGCAGTATTTT. Amino acid sequence: CASRTSGSVNTQYF.

This clone was seen a few times. The chain has TRBV29-1 and TRBJ2-5, with 8 bases aligning to TRBD1. Germline CDR1 SQVTM, CDR2 ANQGSEA. The CDR3 covers 12 residues. The trim removed 7 bases at V and 5 bases at J, leaving 6 bases unmatched. CDR3 in DNA: TGCAGCGCAGGGGGCGCGGGGGAGACCCAGTACTTC. Protein product: CSAGGAGETQYF. Looking up the rest from reference TRBV29-1 and TRBJ2-5 gives the full variable domain: SAVISQKPSRDICQRGTSLTIQCQVDSQVTMMFWYRQQPGQSLTLIATANQGSEATYESGFVIDKFPISRPNLTFSTLTVSNMSPEDSSIYLCSAGGAGETQYFGPGTRLLVL.

This clone was picked up a small number of times. This chain joins TRBV7-9 and TRBJ1-1, with D perhaps matching TRBD1 (6 bases). The CDR3 is 15 residues long. Germline values: CDR1 SEHNR, CDR2 FQNEAQ (reference sequence). The V gene lost 5 bases and the J gene lost 0 bases, with 13 bases spanning the gap. This chain's CDR3 is CASSITGTMNTEAFF. The CDR3 coding sequence is TGTGCCAGCAGCATCACAGGGACAATGAACACTGAAGCTTTCTTT.

The rearrangement uses TRBV6-5 and TRBJ2-5, with D perhaps given as TRBD1 or TRBD2 (5 bases each). Germline-derived CDR1 and CDR2 are MNHEY and SVGAGI. Trimming removed 3 bases from V and 5 bases from J, with 13 bases in between. The CDR3 covers 14 residues. DNA for the CDR3: TGTGCCAGCAGTTATGACAACGGGGCCGAGACCCAGTACTTC. Translating it yields CASSYDNGAETQYF.

The chain recombines TRBV5-1 with TRBJ2-7; 8 bases fit TRBD2. Germline trimming cut 4 bases from V and 2 bases from J; bases unmatched to any gene: 2. Germline V gene sequence: CDR1 SGHRS, CDR2 YFSETQ. The CDR3 spans 13 residues. The CDR3 spells CASSTAGAYEQYF. CDR3 sequence (DNA): TGCGCCAGCAGCACAGCGGGAGCCTACGAGCAGTACTTC. The full variable domain, its missing parts supplied by reference TRBV5-1 and TRBJ2-7, is KAGVTQTPRYLIKTRGQQVTLSCSPISGHRSVSWYQQTPGQGLQFLFEYFSETQRNKGNFPGRFSGRQFSNSRSEMNVSTLELGDSALYLCASSTAGAYEQYFGPGTRLTVT.

The gene calls are TRBV6-5 and TRBJ1-1; D ambiguous. Germline CDR1 MNHEY, CDR2 SVGAGI. V lost 0 bases and J lost 5, with 7 bases in between. The CDR3 spans 13 residues. The CDR3 DNA is TGTGCCAGCAGTTACTCAATCCTTACTGAAGCTTTCTTT. Translated: CASSYSILTEAFF.

The V call is TRBV9, the J call TRBJ1-5, with 7 bases fitting TRBD1. The germline CDR1 and CDR2 sequences are SGDLS and YYNGEE. With 3 bases clipped from V and 3 bases from J, the junction kept 6 bases outside the gene matches. CDR3 size: 15 residues. CDR3 amino acids: CASSAGGTVNQPQHF. The CDR3 region has the DNA TGTGCCAGCAGCGCGGGGGGGACAGTCAATCAGCCCCAGCATTTT.

The rearrangement joins TRBV7-2 to TRBJ2-7; D may be TRBD2 (5 bases). CDR1 is SGHTA and CDR2 is FQGNSA in the germline V gene. Trimming shortened V by 3 bases and J by 7 bases, and 22 bases separated the two germline ends. The CDR3 covers 16 residues. The chain's CDR3 is CASSFDGISLTGEQYV. CDR3 bases: TGTGCCAGCAGCTTTGATGGCATCTCGCTGACGGGGGAGCAGTACGTC.

The chain is built from TRBV6-5 and TRBJ2-5; weak D call: TRBD1 (6 bases). V lost 2 bases to trimming and J lost 4 bases, with 11 bases between them. This CDR3 spans 14 amino acids. The germline V gene encodes CDR1 MNHEY and CDR2 SVGAGI. The CDR3 coding sequence is TGTGCCAGCAGTTACACAGGGATGGGAGAGACCCAGTACTTC. Translated: CASSYTGMGETQYF.

This clone was counted between two and nine times. The chain links TRBV10-3 to TRBJ1-2; no clear D. Trimming stripped 0 bases from V and 8 bases from J, with 13 bases between. The CDR3 is 14 residues long. Germline assignment: CDR1 ENHRY and CDR2 SYGVKD. In DNA, the CDR3 is TGTGCCATCAGTGAGTCCCAGGTGCGTAGCGGCTACACCTTC. This sequence encodes CAISESQVRSGYTF.

The chain carries TRBV5-4 and TRBJ2-2; TRBD1 matches at 12 bases. The CDR3 totals 17 residues. Losses at the gene ends were 5 bases for V and 4 bases for J; bases not matched to a gene: 9. CDR1 is SGHNT, CDR2 YYREEE, per germline (reference sequence). CDR3 nucleotide sequence: TGTGCCAGCAGACCCAACCCGGGACAGGGGGCCACCGGGGAGCTGTTTTTT. This encodes CASRPNPGQGATGELFF. Filled out from reference TRBV5-4 and TRBJ2-2, the complete variable domain reads ETGVTQSPTHLIKTRGQQVTLRCSSQSGHNTVSWYQQALGQGPQFIFQYYREEENGRGNFPPRFSGLQFPNYSSELNVNALELDDSALYLCASRPNPGQGATGELFFGEGSRLTVL.